This TCR beta chain originates from a study of T cells after posttransplantation cyclophosphamide. Produced via immunoSEQ multiplex PCR; TCRdb's table is partial and in-frame only. The table lists about 43,000 clones, 80% to 95% of them singletons. With respect to this clone: Its antigen is undetermined. Other DNA variants within this sample encode the same CDR3.

V was cut by 9 bases and J by 0 bases, with 13 bases left in between. Looked up from germline, CDR1 is SNHLY and CDR2 is FYNNEI. The CDR3 has 14 residues. Study conclusions and caveats: Donor CD8+ memory clones often dominated recipient blood repertoires at later times.

Busulfan-fludarabine conditioning, marrow transplant, and cyclophosphamide on days +3 and +4 were administered. The gene calls are TRBV2 and TRBJ2-3; D ambiguous. The clonotype comes from a male patient between 55 and 70 years old who received an allogeneic stem cell transplant from a related donor and was CMV-positive. Part of the T cells may come from the graft donor. Material: PBMCs, obtained about 62 days after allogeneic stem cell transplant with posttransplant cyclophosphamide. In nucleotides, the CDR3 is TGTGCCAGTAGTCCCCGTACTAGCACAGATACGCAGTATTTT. Translation gives CASSPRTSTDTQYF.